This passage covers 5 T cell receptor beta chains from one sample sequenced in a study of T cells expressing NK-cell markers. TCRdb processed the 5' RACE reads again and assigns one entry to each CDR3 protein, with no DNA. This sample contains about 540,000 distinct CDR3 sequences. Material for sequencing was blood T cells: a sorted CD56 or NKG2C T cell subset, CD4+ or CD8+ T cells, or bulk PBMC T cells (not recorded which). Source of these receptors: a man aged 18 to 29 in good health.

CDR3: CSAPNAGGKSSYNEQFF. V is TRBV20-1 and J is TRBJ2-1; there is no DNA to check the TCRdb D call of TRBD2. The germline V gene encodes CDR1 DFQATT and CDR2 SNEGSKA (reference sequence). The CDR3 is 17 residues long.

This chain uses TRBV29-1 with TRBJ2-3; TCRdb's D call of TRBD1 is untestable without DNA. This CDR3 region has 15 residues. Germline lookup yields CDR1 SQVTM and CDR2 ANQGSEA. The CDR3 sequence: CSVKIRQGSTDTQYF.

The CDR3 reads CASRRSGENNEQFF. This chain joins TRBV12-3 or TRBV12-4 and TRBJ2-1; the D call from TCRdb, TRBD1, cannot be confirmed without DNA. The CDR3 sequence is 14 residues long.

The V gene is TRBV20-1, the J gene TRBJ1-2. Germline V gene data show CDR1 as DFQATT and CDR2 as SNEGSKA (reference sequence). The CDR3 totals 13 residues. The CDR3 region is CSAAGNLNYGYTF.

The chain uses TRBV20-1 and TRBJ2-7; the TCRdb call, TRBD1, lacks DNA for checking. The CDR3 covers 12 residues. The germline V gene encodes CDR1 DFQATT and CDR2 SNEGSKA (reference sequence). CDR3 amino acids: CSASRDNYEQYF.